This record concerns one T cell receptor (beta chain) sequence. What it binds is unknown. The data derive from a study of cytomegalovirus exposure and HLA in healthy donors. The wider study: In terms of ancestry, the Caucasian-associated cluster contained roughly four fifths of the approximately 420 genotyped donors.

The study, taken as a whole, reports: The study flagged roughly 160 TCR beta chains as cytomegalovirus-associated. It was confirmed in vitro that a few of the CMV-associated chains were specific for CMV antigens. Excluded: some indistinguishable V segments such as TRBV6-2 and TRBV6-3.

The primer mix had 60 Vbeta and 13 Jbeta primers. Method: immunoSEQ multiplex PCR; TCRdb's copy keeps in-frame clones and lacks some. The sample lists about 76,000 clones, less than 80% occurring once. The CDR3 extends over 13 amino acids. Germline V gene lookup returns CDR1 SGHVS and CDR2 FNYEAQ. Trimming stripped 3 bases from V and 5 bases from J, with 8 bases between. The sequence was obtained from a young man in good health and CMV-seronegative. The sequenced sample consisted of PBMCs. The chain joins TRBV7-6 to TRBJ2-1; no firm D call. The DNA of the CDR3 is TGTGCCAGCAGCTTCGATCCGGACAATGAGCAGTTCTTC. Protein: CASSFDPDNEQFF.